The following is a TCR beta chain sequence with its context. The junction shows a germline mismatch at one end, possibly a read error. This specimen comes from a study of blood T cell repertoires in COVID-19. Study-level background: T cells, B-cell-depleted T cells, or PBMCs supplied cDNA or gDNA.

The CDR3 is 15 residues long. Per the germline V gene, CDR1 is MNHEY and CDR2 is SVGAGI. Clones were sequenced by immunoSEQ multiplex PCR, and TCRdb holds only the in-frame ones, with some missing. The sample has around 29,000 clones, approximately 83% seen once; the top ten hold 25% to 30%. This chain uses TRBV6-5 with TRBJ1-5, with 8 bases aligning to TRBD1. The sequence was collected from a woman aged 80 or older with COVID-19, enrolled during active disease. Sequenced sample: peripheral blood. The DNA for the CDR3 is TGTGCCAGCAGTTACTCCGGACAGGGCAAACAGCCCCAGCATTTT. It codes for CASSYSGQGKQPQHF.